The 30 T cell receptor beta chains presented below share a single source sample, sequenced in a study of blood T cell repertoires in COVID-19. The repertoire was sequenced with immunoSEQ multiplex PCR; TCRdb's copy has only in-frame clones and lacks some. The sample includes over 50,000 clones, 80% to 85% seen only once; the top ten take less than 20%. Sequenced input: peripheral blood. Receptors originate from a man of 80 years or more with acute or convalescent COVID-19.

CDR3 residues: CASSLSVPSNQPQHF. The CDR3 DNA reads as TGTGCCAGCAGTCTGAGTGTCCCGAGCAATCAGCCCCAGCATTTT. The chain links TRBV6-5 to TRBJ1-5; D is ambiguous. This CDR3 has 15 amino acids. Trimming removed 5 bases at V and 1 base at J, with 12 bases between. Germline V CDR1 and CDR2: MNHEY, SVGAGI.

The chain has TRBV9 and TRBJ2-3, with 8 nucleotides matching TRBD1. V dropped 4 bases and J dropped 0; count of bases not matched to a gene: 16. CDR1 is SGDLS, CDR2 YYNGEE, per germline. There are 19 residues in the CDR3. CDR3 DNA sequence: TGTGCCAGCAGCAAAGGGACAGGAGATCTCCCATATAGCACAGATACGCAGTATTTT. Translating it yields CASSKGTGDLPYSTDTQYF. Full variable domain (rest looked up from reference TRBV9 and TRBJ2-3): DSGVTQTPKHLITATGQRVTLRCSPRSGDLSVYWYQQSLDQGLQFLIQYYNGEERAKGNILERFSAQQFPDLHSELNLSSLELGDSALYFCASSKGTGDLPYSTDTQYFGPGTRLTVL.

This chain uses TRBV7-3 with TRBJ2-2, with a tentative D call TRBD1 (6 bases). In germline, CDR1 is SGHTA, CDR2 FQGTGA. The CDR3 is 13 amino acids. V was pared by 3 bases and J by 6 bases, with 8 bases between. The CDR3 is CASSFRGAGELFF. The CDR3 DNA follows: TGTGCCAGCAGCTTCAGGGGAGCCGGGGAGCTGTTTTTT.

The rearrangement links TRBV3-1 (or the pseudogene TRBV3-2) to TRBJ2-1, with 10 bases matching TRBD2. V lost 4 bases to trimming and J lost 7 bases; unmatched junction nucleotides: 4. Germline V gene data show CDR1 as LGHDT and CDR2 as YNNKEL (reference sequence). The CDR3 has 14 amino acids. The CDR3 is CASSPGLAKNEQFF. In DNA, the CDR3 is TGTGCCAGCAGCCCGGGACTAGCGAAGAATGAGCAGTTCTTC.

In its sample, this clone was seen many times. CDR3 sequence: CASSGWAQSGNTIYF. As DNA, the CDR3 is TGTGCCAGCAGCGGGTGGGCTCAATCTGGAAACACCATATATTTT. The chain recombines TRBV9 with TRBJ1-3; D gene ambiguous. The germline CDR1 and CDR2 sequences are SGDLS and YYNGEE. The CDR3 sequence is 15 residues long. Trimming took off 3 bases at V and 1 base at J, with 11 bases between the two ends.

The genes are TRBV6-6 and TRBJ2-3; 7 positions match TRBD2. CDR1 is MNHNY and CDR2 is SVGAGI in the germline V gene (reference sequence). Germline trimming cut 3 bases from V and 3 bases from J; bases unmatched to any gene: 3. The CDR3 is made up of 14 amino acids. The CDR3 loop reads CASSYPAGTDTQYF. DNA for the CDR3: TGTGCCAGCAGTTATCCAGCGGGGACAGATACGCAGTATTTT.

This clone turned up a few times. V gene TRBV4-1 combines with J gene TRBJ2-1; 11 nucleotides match TRBD2. This CDR3 region has 17 residues. J was trimmed by 3 bases and V by 1 base; bases with no gene match: 5. Germline lookup yields CDR1 MGHRA and CDR2 YSYEKL. The CDR3 sequence is CASSQAPSGGLYNEQFF. The DNA of the CDR3 is TGCGCCAGCAGCCAAGCCCCTAGCGGGGGGCTCTACAATGAGCAGTTCTTC.

This chain connects TRBV18 to TRBJ1-1; 9 bases match TRBD1. CDR3 size: 15 residues. Germline CDR1 KGHSH, CDR2 LQKENI. V lost 2 bases and J lost 2; bases outside the gene matches: 3. CDR3 nucleotides: TGTGCCAGCTCACCAGCGGACAGGGGTAACACTGAAGCTTTCTTT. Translating gives CASSPADRGNTEAFF.

The chain links TRBV12-3 or TRBV12-4 to TRBJ1-4; no firm D call. CDR3 length: 11 residues. The ends were cut back, 8 bases at V and 8 bases at J, with 9 bases in the middle. The CDR3 region is CASQEREKLFF. DNA of the CDR3: TGTGCCAGCCAGGAACGCGAAAAACTGTTTTTT.

The chain couples TRBV10-3 to TRBJ2-7; unclear D gene. CDR1 and CDR2 from the germline V gene are ENHRY and SYGVKD. The germline V and J ends were trimmed by 0 bases and 6 bases, with 6 bases remaining between them. The CDR3 has 12 amino acids. The CDR3 DNA reads TGTGCCATCAGTGAGTCACTGGTCGAGCAGTACTTC. Its translation is CAISESLVEQYF.

By share of the sample, this clone is medium-sized. The genes are TRBV7-9 and TRBJ1-2, with D uncertain. The germline gives CDR1 SEHNR, CDR2 FQNEAQ (reference sequence). The CDR3 covers 12 residues. V dropped 1 base and J dropped 8 bases, with 8 bases sitting between them. The CDR3 here is CASSLVAPGYTF. The DNA of the CDR3 is TGTGCCAGCAGCTTAGTGGCACCAGGCTACACCTTC.

The V and J genes are TRBV28 and TRBJ2-5; 7 positions match TRBD1. This CDR3 contains 15 residues. Germline assignment: CDR1 MDHEN and CDR2 SYDVKM. The V gene end was trimmed by 5 bases and the J gene end by 3 bases; junction bases not matched to a gene: 9. The CDR3 DNA is TGTGCCAGCAGTCCCCCCACGGACAGGAAAGAGACCCAGTACTTC. It encodes CASSPPTDRKETQYF.

This chain joins TRBV4-3 and TRBJ1-1, with D possibly TRBD1 on 5 matching bases. V lost 0 bases to trimming and J lost 5 bases, with 10 bases between them. Per the germline V gene, CDR1 is LGHNA and CDR2 is YSLEER. The CDR3 covers 14 residues. The CDR3 DNA follows: TGCGCCAGCAGCCAAGAAGGCAGGGCGACTGAAGCTTTCTTT. Protein sequence: CASSQEGRATEAFF.

The chain combines TRBV11-2 with TRBJ2-5; 10 bases map to TRBD1. The CDR3 has 14 amino acids. The V segment lost 8 bases and the J segment 7 bases; nucleotides outside the gene matches: 10. CDR1 and CDR2 (germline): SGHAT, FQNNGV. CDR3 DNA: TGTGCCAGCGATCTGGACAGGGGGTTTGGGACCCAGTACTTC. Protein: CASDLDRGFGTQYF. The full variable domain, rest sourced from reference TRBV11-2 and TRBJ2-5, is EAGVAQSPRYKIIEKRQSVAFWCNPISGHATLYWYQQILGQGPKLLIQFQNNGVVDDSQLPKDRFSAERLKGVDSTLKIQPAKLEDSAVYLCASDLDRGFGTQYFGPGTRLLVL.

This clone was detected once. The J gene is TRBJ1-2, the V gene TRBV15, with 7 bases aligning to TRBD1. The junction had 6 bases not matched to a gene; V was cut back by 0 bases and J by 8 bases. Germline V gene data show CDR1 as LNHNV and CDR2 as YYDKDF (reference sequence). The CDR3 sequence is 14 residues long. Written as DNA, the CDR3 is TGTGCCACCAGCAGAGAACAGGGGTTGCGGGGCTACACCTTC. It encodes CATSREQGLRGYTF.

The V and J genes are TRBV7-2 and TRBJ2-2; tentatively, D is TRBD1 (8 bases). The germline V and J ends were trimmed by 4 bases and 3 bases, with 18 bases remaining between them. This CDR3 region has 17 residues. Per germline, CDR1 SGHTA and CDR2 FQGNSA. The CDR3 bases are TGTGCCAGCAGCTCCGGTACAGGGGGGGCCGACACCGGGGAGCTGTTTTTT. Encoded protein: CASSSGTGGADTGELFF.

Written as DNA, the CDR3 is TGTGCCAGCAGTCAGCGGCCTACCCCCGAGCAGTACTTC. Translation gives CASSQRPTPEQYF. The chain recombines TRBV28 with TRBJ2-7; weak D call: TRBD2 (5 bases). The CDR3 contains 13 residues. CDR1 is MDHEN and CDR2 is SYDVKM in the germline V gene. Deletions cut 5 bases from V and 6 bases from J, with 14 bases between.

The chain joins TRBV11-2 to TRBJ1-5, with a tentative D call TRBD1 (6 bases). The CDR3 contains 13 residues. CDR1 and CDR2 from the germline V gene are SGHAT and FQNNGV. V was cut by 3 bases and J by 4 bases, with 7 bases left in between. The CDR3 reads CASSLQGNQPQHF. CDR3 bases: TGTGCCAGCAGCTTGCAGGGGAATCAGCCCCAGCATTTT.

The gene calls are TRBV15 and TRBJ2-7; the D gene is possibly TRBD1 (6 bases). V dropped 4 bases and J dropped 3 bases, with 13 bases sitting between them. CDR3 length equals 14 residues. CDR1 is LNHNV and CDR2 is YYDKDF in the germline V gene (reference sequence). The DNA of the CDR3 is TGTGCCACCAGCATCCAGACAGGAGACTACGAGCAGTACTTC. As protein: CATSIQTGDYEQYF.

This clone was observed a single time. The chain recombines TRBV2 with TRBJ1-5; TRBD1 matches 9 bases. This CDR3 region has 14 residues. Germline lookup yields CDR1 SNHLY and CDR2 FYNNEI. V lost 6 bases, J lost 7 bases, and 7 bases stayed unmatched. CDR3 region: CASRTDRGEQPQHF. The DNA of the CDR3 is TGTGCCAGCAGGACGGACAGGGGAGAACAGCCCCAGCATTTT.

The J gene is TRBJ1-3, the V gene TRBV9; possibly TRBD1 for D (6 bases). This CDR3 region has 15 residues. CDR1 is SGDLS and CDR2 is YYNGEE in the germline V gene. With 2 bases removed from V and 3 bases from J, the gap between germline ends came to 12 bases. The CDR3 region has the DNA TGTGCCAGCAGCGTTCAGGGGATGGGTGGAAACACCATATATTTT. It encodes CASSVQGMGGNTIYF.

This chain connects TRBV2 to TRBJ2-1; D is undetermined. The germline V gene encodes CDR1 SNHLY and CDR2 FYNNEI. CDR3 length: 13 residues. V gave up 7 bases and J gave up 4 bases, with 11 bases separating them. The CDR3 bases are TGTGCCAGCATCCTCCTCGGTTACAATGAGCAGTTCTTC. This codes for CASILLGYNEQFF.

V gene TRBV10-3 combines with J gene TRBJ2-5; 8 positions agree with TRBD2. The V and J ends lost 10 bases and 5 bases, in that order; junction bases with no gene match: 6. The CDR3 is made up of 12 amino acids. Per germline, CDR1 ENHRY and CDR2 SYGVKD. The CDR3 DNA follows: TGTGCCACACGGGGGGGCCTCGAGACCCAGTACTTC. Amino acids: CATRGGLETQYF.

The chain recombines TRBV9 with TRBJ2-2, with 9 bases fitting TRBD1. CDR3 length equals 15 residues. Trimming removed 3 bases from V and 4 bases from J; junction bases left unmatched: 4. Germline CDR1 SGDLS, CDR2 YYNGEE. CDR3 nucleotides: TGTGCCAGCAGCGCACGGGACAGGGCCACCGGGGAGCTGTTTTTT. Encoded protein: CASSARDRATGELFF.

The J gene is TRBJ2-4, the V gene TRBV5-1; TRBD1 aligns across 10 bases. Losses at the gene ends were 4 bases for V and 1 base for J; bases not matched to a gene: 8. CDR1 is SGHRS, CDR2 YFSETQ, per germline. The CDR3 length is 17 residues. Here the CDR3 DNA reads TGCGCCAGCAGCGAAGACAGGGGGCGGGCGGCCAAAAACATTCAGTACTTC. It is translated as CASSEDRGRAAKNIQYF.

The genes are TRBV6-1 and TRBJ1-2; D might be TRBD1 (5 bases). The germline V gene has CDR1 MNHNS and CDR2 SASEGT. Trimming removed 0 bases from V and 3 bases from J, with 11 bases in between. The length of the CDR3 is 15 residues. The chain's CDR3 is CASSEALPGDYGYTF. Written as DNA, the CDR3 is TGTGCCAGCAGTGAAGCGCTTCCGGGGGACTATGGCTACACCTTC.

The chain uses TRBV15 and TRBJ2-7; 7 positions agree with TRBD1. Trimming at V came to 5 bases and at J to 5 bases, leaving 12 bases not matched to a gene. The germline V gene has CDR1 LNHNV and CDR2 YYDKDF (reference sequence). This CDR3 is 15 amino acids long. The CDR3: CATSPPDRARHEQYF. The CDR3 DNA reads TGTGCCACCAGCCCACCAGACAGGGCTCGGCACGAGCAGTACTTC.

This clone has a handful of counts. The CDR3 loop is CTSSCTGGADRGLRRRPHNEKLFF. CDR3 bases: TGCACCAGCAGCTGTACTGGCGGGGCGGACAGGGGGCTCCGCCGCCGACCTCATAATGAAAAACTGTTTTTT. V and J are TRBV1 and TRBJ1-4; the table's D call, TRBD1, has no DNA check behind it. TRBV1 is labeled a pseudogene. This CDR3 is 24 amino acids long.

The chain joins TRBV5-1 to TRBJ2-5; unclear D gene. CDR1 and CDR2 (germline): SGHRS, YFSETQ. Trimming pared 3 bases from V and 1 base from J, leaving 4 bases between. CDR3 length: 12 amino acids. CDR3 in amino acids: CASSSSQETQYF. The CDR3 coding sequence is TGCGCCAGCAGCTCCAGCCAAGAGACCCAGTACTTC.

This clone was observed a single time. V is TRBV11-2 and J is TRBJ2-7; a possible D gene is TRBD2 (6 bases). Per the germline V gene, CDR1 is SGHAT and CDR2 is FQNNGV. This CDR3 region has 17 residues. Trimming removed 5 bases from V and 2 bases from J, with 22 bases in between. The CDR3 DNA reads TGTGCCAGCAGCGCGGGGTTGCGGTTAACGCCGACCTACGAGCAGTACTTC. Translation: CASSAGLRLTPTYEQYF.